This T cell receptor beta chain was captured by sequencing in a study of cytomegalovirus exposure and HLA in healthy donors. The study, taken as a whole, reports: TCR beta chains numbering some 160 were designated cytomegalovirus-associated.

This CDR3 has 15 residues. Germline CDR1 reads KGHSH; CDR2 reads LQKENI. Germline trimming cut 6 bases from V and 5 bases from J; bases unmatched to any gene: 10. This clone was picked up one time. What it binds is not known. This table comes from immunoSEQ multiplex PCR, and its TCRdb copy is limited to in-frame clones, with some not included. Of some 110,000 clones listed, 88% are singletons. The specimen was PBMCs. The clonotype comes from a man aged 18 to 30 in good health and CMV-seronegative. The V call is TRBV18, the J call TRBJ2-7, with 10 bases identical to TRBD1. The CDR3 DNA reads as TGTGCCAGCTCCCCGACGACAGGGGGCAACCACGAGCAGTACTTC. This sequence encodes CASSPTTGGNHEQYF.